A single sample gave rise to the 11 T cell receptor beta chains below, sequenced in a study of cytomegalovirus exposure and HLA in healthy donors. Primers for the PCR totalled 60 Vbeta and 13 Jbeta. Sequencing used immunoSEQ multiplex PCR; TCRdb keeps in-frame clones, though not all of them. The table has under 200,000 clones, approximately 88% seen once. What was sequenced was PBMCs. The receptor set was obtained from a man aged 30 to 45 in good health and CMV-seronegative.

The chain links TRBV28 to TRBJ2-7, with 9 bases lining up with TRBD1. The CDR3 totals 12 residues. Trimming at V came to 6 bases and at J to 4 bases, leaving 1 base not matched to a gene. Germline V gene lookup returns CDR1 MDHEN and CDR2 SYDVKM. This CDR3 reads CASRDRGYEQYF. The CDR3 DNA sequence: TGTGCCAGCAGGGACAGGGGTTACGAGCAGTACTTC.

This clone was recorded only once. J is TRBJ2-3 and V is TRBV5-1; 12 bases fit TRBD2. CDR1 is SGHRS and CDR2 is YFSETQ in the germline V gene. The V gene end was trimmed by 2 bases and the J gene end by 3 bases; junction bases not matched to a gene: 4. CDR3 size: 16 residues. Written as DNA, the CDR3 is TGCGCCAGCAGCTTTCTAGCGGGGGGGCCGACAGATACGCAGTATTTT. Translating it yields CASSFLAGGPTDTQYF.

This chain connects TRBV28 to TRBJ2-6; D perhaps matches TRBD1 (5 bases). Trimming removed 4 bases at V and 0 bases at J, with 10 bases between. The germline gives CDR1 MDHEN, CDR2 SYDVKM. The CDR3 loop spans 16 amino acids. CDR3 residues: CASSSRAISGANVLTF. DNA for the CDR3: TGTGCCAGCAGTTCCAGGGCGATCTCTGGGGCCAACGTCCTGACTTTC.

The chain combines TRBV25-1 with TRBJ1-2; 9 bases agree with TRBD1. CDR1 and CDR2 from the germline V gene are MGHDK and SYGVNS. V shed 10 bases, J shed 2 bases, and the junction held 5 bases outside the gene matches. The CDR3 is made up of 13 amino acids. CDR3 region: CATGTGSNYGYTF. The DNA for the CDR3 is TGTGCCACCGGGACAGGGTCCAACTATGGCTACACCTTC.

V and J are TRBV5-4 and TRBJ2-1; 9 nucleotides align to TRBD2. Losses at the gene ends were 4 bases for V and 5 bases for J; bases not matched to a gene: 10. CDR1 SGHNT and CDR2 YYREEE come from the germline V gene (reference sequence). The CDR3 contains 16 residues. Here the CDR3 reads CASSPQLAGGNNEQFF. CDR3 bases: TGTGCCAGCAGCCCGCAACTGGCGGGAGGGAACAATGAGCAGTTCTTC.

As for this clone: Other DNA variants within this sample encode the same CDR3. V and J are TRBV11-2 and TRBJ1-5; D gene ambiguous. In germline, CDR1 is SGHAT, CDR2 FQNNGV. V shed 0 bases and J shed 3 bases, with 9 bases lying between them. The CDR3 spans 15 residues. The CDR3 DNA follows: TGTGCCAGCAGCTTAGAAAGAGGGAACAATCAGCCCCAGCATTTT. It yields the protein CASSLERGNNQPQHF.

This clone was counted a single time. The J gene is TRBJ2-7, the V gene TRBV30, with 9 nucleotides matching TRBD1. Germline V lookup: CDR1 GTSNPN, CDR2 SVGIG (reference sequence). Losses at the gene ends were 5 bases for V and 3 bases for J; bases not matched to a gene: 8. The CDR3 runs 14 residues. CDR3 loop: CAWGTGTGNYEQYF. CDR3 in DNA: TGTGCCTGGGGAACCGGGACAGGGAACTACGAGCAGTACTTC.

V is TRBV18 and J is TRBJ1-2; 9 bases are shared with TRBD1. The CDR3 runs 15 residues. V shed 6 bases and J 5 bases; nucleotides not matched to a gene: 10. From germline, CDR1 is KGHSH and CDR2 LQKENI. As DNA, the CDR3 is TGTGCCAGCTCCCAAGACAGGGGGTCCTATTATGGCTACACCTTC. Residues: CASSQDRGSYYGYTF.

This chain joins TRBV19 and TRBJ2-7; 11 nucleotides align to TRBD1. V was clipped by 3 bases and J by 0 bases; unmatched bases: 7. The germline gives CDR1 LNHDA, CDR2 SQIVND (reference sequence). This CDR3 has 17 amino acids. CDR3 region: CASSIGTGGTASYEQYF. CDR3 coding DNA: TGTGCCAGTAGTATTGGGACAGGGGGAACGGCCTCCTACGAGCAGTACTTC. Variable domain in full (rest from reference TRBV19 and TRBJ2-7): DGGITQSPKYLFRKEGQNVTLSCEQNLNHDAMYWYRQDPGQGLRLIYYSQIVNDFQKGDIAEGYSVSREKKESFPLTVTSAQKNPTAFYLCASSIGTGGTASYEQYFGPGTRLTVT.

The chain has TRBV7-9 and TRBJ1-2; D unclear. Germline V lookup: CDR1 SEHNR, CDR2 FQNEAQ (reference sequence). Trimming cost V 2 bases and J 4 bases, with 8 bases left between them. This CDR3 comprises 13 residues. CDR3 in DNA: TGTGCCAGCAGCTTACGGAGCCTCTATGGCTACACCTTC. Its protein product is CASSLRSLYGYTF.

CDR3 nucleotides: TGTGCCAGCAGTTGGGGAGCCCGGCAAGACTACGAGCAGTACTTC. Translation gives CASSWGARQDYEQYF. The chain combines TRBV5-4 with TRBJ2-7; possibly TRBD2 for D (5 bases). V dropped 5 bases and J dropped 3 bases, with 18 bases sitting between them. The CDR3 has 15 residues. Germline V gives CDR1 SGHNT, CDR2 YYREEE (reference sequence).